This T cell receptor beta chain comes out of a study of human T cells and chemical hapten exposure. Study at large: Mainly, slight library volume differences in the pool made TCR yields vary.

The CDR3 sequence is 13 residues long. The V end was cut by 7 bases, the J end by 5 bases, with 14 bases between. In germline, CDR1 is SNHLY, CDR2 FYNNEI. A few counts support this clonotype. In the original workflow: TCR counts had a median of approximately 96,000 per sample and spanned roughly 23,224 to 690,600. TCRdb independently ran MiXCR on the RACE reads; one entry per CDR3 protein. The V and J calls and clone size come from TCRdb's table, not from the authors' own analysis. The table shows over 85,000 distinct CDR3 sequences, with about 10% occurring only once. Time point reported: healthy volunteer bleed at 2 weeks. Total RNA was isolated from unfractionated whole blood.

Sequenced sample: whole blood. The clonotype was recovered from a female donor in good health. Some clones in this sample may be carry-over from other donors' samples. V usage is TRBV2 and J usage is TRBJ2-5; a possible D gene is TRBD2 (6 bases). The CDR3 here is CASKGREAETQYF. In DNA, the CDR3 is TGTGCCAGCAAGGGCAGGGAGGCGGAGACCCAGTACTTC.